This is a list of T cell receptor beta chains from one sample in a study of T-cell reconstitution after alpha-beta-depleted transplantation in children. MiXCR, applied by TCRdb to the PCR reads, yields one record per CDR3 protein. This sample has some 590,000 distinct CDR3 sequences, with about 10% found just once. This specimen was PBMCs from the stem cell graft donor, taken from the stem cell graft. These receptors all come from a human donor who donated a stem cell graft to a child with acute myeloid leukemia. CDR3s include the opening cysteine and the closing phenylalanine or tryptophan. A D gene is named only where the DNA matches it firmly. Rows may omit the clone size; those that give it use once, few, many or a size class.

j_call: TRBJ1-1; clone_size: .; v_call: TRBV6-2/TRBV6-3; d_call: TRBD1; cdr3_nt: TGTGCCAGCAGTTACTTTCCGACAGGGCAGGCCTCAACCTCCTCGGGTACTGAAGCTTTCTTT; cdr3_aa: CASSYFPTGQASTSSGTEAFF
j_call: TRBJ2-7; clone_size: .; v_call: TRBV3-1; d_call: TRBD2; cdr3_nt: TGTGCCAGCAGCCACCTAGCGGGAGGGCCAGGCGAGCAGTACTTC; cdr3_aa: CASSHLAGGPGEQYF
j_call: TRBJ2-1; clone_size: .; v_call: TRBV30; d_call: .; cdr3_nt: TGTGCCTGGAGTGACAGCGGTGAGCAGTTCTTC; cdr3_aa: CAWSDSGEQFF
j_call: TRBJ2-1; clone_size: .; v_call: TRBV6-2/TRBV6-3; d_call: TRBD2; cdr3_nt: TGTGCCAGCAGTTACTCCGCGGGGGGGCAGTTCTTC; cdr3_aa: CASSYSAGGQFF
j_call: TRBJ2-1; clone_size: .; v_call: TRBV20-1; d_call: TRBD2; cdr3_nt: TGCAGTGCTCCGGGACTAGCGGGAGTTGAGCAGTTCTTC; cdr3_aa: CSAPGLAGVEQFF
j_call: TRBJ2-1; clone_size: few; v_call: TRBV4-3; d_call: TRBD2; cdr3_nt: TGCGCCAGCAGCCACGGGCTAGCGGGAGCGGTTGAGCAGTTCTTC; cdr3_aa: CASSHGLAGAVEQFF
j_call: TRBJ1-2; clone_size: many; v_call: TRBV20-1; d_call: .; cdr3_nt: TGCAGTGCTAGCCCCTCCAGACTCAACTATGGCTACACCTTC; cdr3_aa: CSASPSRLNYGYTF
j_call: TRBJ2-3; clone_size: .; v_call: TRBV20-1; d_call: TRBD2; cdr3_nt: TGCAGTGCTACTAGGACTAGCGGGCACACAGATACGCAGTATTTT; cdr3_aa: CSATRTSGHTDTQYF
j_call: TRBJ2-1; clone_size: few; v_call: TRBV10-3; d_call: .; cdr3_nt: TGTGCCATCAGTGGGGATGGGGACGGTAGATACAATGAGCAGTTCTTC; cdr3_aa: CAISGDGDGRYNEQFF
j_call: TRBJ2-1; clone_size: few; v_call: TRBV20-1; d_call: TRBD2; cdr3_nt: TGCAGTGCTAGGCCGACTAGCGGTTACAATGAGCAGTTCTTC; cdr3_aa: CSARPTSGYNEQFF
j_call: TRBJ1-2; clone_size: .; v_call: TRBV23-1; d_call: .; cdr3_nt: TGCGCCAGCAGTCAATCGGGAGGGCAGAGCTATGGCTACACCTTC; cdr3_aa: CASSQSGGQSYGYTF
j_call: TRBJ2-6; clone_size: .; v_call: TRBV5-7; d_call: TRBD1; cdr3_nt: TGTGCCAGCAGCCGGCCCCCCGAAACAGGGGGCGCCTGGTCTGGGGCCAACGTCCTGACTTTC; cdr3_aa: CASSRPPETGGAWSGANVLTF
j_call: TRBJ1-1; clone_size: .; v_call: TRBV6-1; d_call: TRBD1; cdr3_nt: TGTGCCAGCAGGGCCGGGACAGGGACTGAAGCTTTCTTT; cdr3_aa: CASRAGTGTEAFF
j_call: TRBJ2-2; clone_size: once; v_call: TRBV4-2; d_call: .; cdr3_nt: TGTGCCAGCAGCCCGGAGGTATTGAACACCGGGGAGCTGTTTTTT; cdr3_aa: CASSPEVLNTGELFF
j_call: TRBJ1-6; clone_size: .; v_call: TRBV20-1; d_call: TRBD1; cdr3_nt: TGCAGTGCTAGTAGGGACAGTAGTAATTCACCCCTCCACTTT; cdr3_aa: CSASRDSSNSPLHF
j_call: TRBJ2-2; clone_size: few; v_call: TRBV9; d_call: .; cdr3_nt: TGTGCCAGCAGCGTAGGGTCCCCCACCGGGGAGCTGTTTTTT; cdr3_aa: CASSVGSPTGELFF
j_call: TRBJ2-7; clone_size: many; v_call: TRBV6-2/TRBV6-3; d_call: .; cdr3_nt: TGTGCCAGCAGGGACTACTCCTACGAGCAGTACTTC; cdr3_aa: CASRDYSYEQYF
j_call: TRBJ2-5; clone_size: few; v_call: TRBV14; d_call: TRBD2; cdr3_nt: TGTGCCAGCAGCCAATTAGCGGGTCGCGCAGAGACCCAGTACTTC; cdr3_aa: CASSQLAGRAETQYF
j_call: TRBJ2-2; clone_size: .; v_call: TRBV24-1; d_call: .; cdr3_nt: TGTGCCACCAGTCCCTCCCTGACTAAAGCCGGGGAGCTGTTTTTT; cdr3_aa: CATSPSLTKAGELFF
j_call: TRBJ2-3; clone_size: many; v_call: TRBV4-3; d_call: .; cdr3_nt: TGCGCCAGCAGCCAAGATGGGGGCCCCGGGAGAGCAGATACGCAGTATTTT; cdr3_aa: CASSQDGGPGRADTQYF
j_call: TRBJ2-3; clone_size: .; v_call: TRBV27; d_call: .; cdr3_nt: TGTGCCAGCAGTTTATTACCGGGAGACACAGATACGCAGTATTTT; cdr3_aa: CASSLLPGDTDTQYF
j_call: TRBJ1-1; clone_size: many; v_call: TRBV6-5; d_call: .; cdr3_nt: TGTGCCAGCAGTTCCCCCCAGGACACTGAAGCTTTCTTT; cdr3_aa: CASSSPQDTEAFF
j_call: TRBJ1-1; clone_size: few; v_call: TRBV20-1; d_call: .; cdr3_nt: TGCAGTGCCGCTCCTCAGACTGAAGCTTTCTTT; cdr3_aa: CSAAPQTEAFF
j_call: TRBJ2-3; clone_size: .; v_call: TRBV3-1; d_call: TRBD2; cdr3_nt: TGTGCCAGCAAGGTAGCGGGAGGGCCAAGTACAGATACGCAGTATTTT; cdr3_aa: CASKVAGGPSTDTQYF
j_call: TRBJ2-1; clone_size: few; v_call: TRBV5-1; d_call: TRBD2; cdr3_nt: TGCGCCAGCAGCTTGAATCTAGCGGGAAAGGATGAGCAGTTCTTC; cdr3_aa: CASSLNLAGKDEQFF
j_call: TRBJ1-2; clone_size: .; v_call: TRBV4-2; d_call: .; cdr3_nt: TGTGCCAGCAGCCAGCCATGGGCGCATGGTGACGTCGGCACCTTC; cdr3_aa: CASSQPWAHGDVGTF
j_call: TRBJ1-5; clone_size: .; v_call: TRBV7-2; d_call: .; cdr3_nt: TGTGCCAGCAGCTTATGGGACACACCACAGGGTCCCCAGCATTTT; cdr3_aa: CASSLWDTPQGPQHF
j_call: TRBJ2-3; clone_size: .; v_call: TRBV24-1; d_call: TRBD1; cdr3_nt: TGTGCCACCAGTGATTGGACAGGGGGCACAGATACGCAGTATTTT; cdr3_aa: CATSDWTGGTDTQYF
j_call: TRBJ2-1; clone_size: many; v_call: TRBV6-1; d_call: TRBD2; cdr3_nt: TGTGCCAGCAGCCGAGCGGGAGGATCCTACAATGAGCAGTTCTTC; cdr3_aa: CASSRAGGSYNEQFF
j_call: TRBJ1-2; clone_size: .; v_call: TRBV18; d_call: .; cdr3_nt: TGTGCCAGCTCCATAGACAGTAACTATGGCTACACCTTC; cdr3_aa: CASSIDSNYGYTF
j_call: TRBJ2-7; clone_size: .; v_call: TRBV28; d_call: .; cdr3_nt: TGTGCCAGCAGTTGGTACGACGAGCAGTACTTC; cdr3_aa: CASSWYDEQYF
j_call: TRBJ2-3; clone_size: .; v_call: TRBV24-1; d_call: .; cdr3_nt: TGTGCCACCAGTGATTCTAAGGTCTTTCAGTATACGCAGTATTTT; cdr3_aa: CATSDSKVFQYTQYF
j_call: TRBJ2-2; clone_size: many; v_call: TRBV5-1; d_call: .; cdr3_nt: TGCGCCAGCCGAAAATCCAGGGTTTACGGGGAGCTGTTTTTT; cdr3_aa: CASRKSRVYGELFF
j_call: TRBJ2-3; clone_size: .; v_call: TRBV5-1; d_call: .; cdr3_nt: TGCGCCAGCAGCCCGAGGCGGTGGGGGGTTGGAGGCACAGATACGCAGTATTTT; cdr3_aa: CASSPRRWGVGGTDTQYF
j_call: TRBJ2-1; clone_size: .; v_call: TRBV18; d_call: .; cdr3_nt: TGTGCCAGCTCACCAATGAGAGGGGACCCAAATTCCAATGAGCAGTTCTTC; cdr3_aa: CASSPMRGDPNSNEQFF
j_call: TRBJ2-3; clone_size: many; v_call: TRBV7-9; d_call: .; cdr3_nt: TGTGCCAGCAGCTTAGACCAGGATACGCAGTATTTT; cdr3_aa: CASSLDQDTQYF
j_call: TRBJ2-7; clone_size: many; v_call: TRBV3-1; d_call: .; cdr3_nt: TGTGCCAGCAGCCAGGGCGGAGGGGACGAGCAGTACTTC; cdr3_aa: CASSQGGGDEQYF
j_call: TRBJ1-3; clone_size: many; v_call: TRBV28; d_call: .; cdr3_nt: TGTGCCAGCAGTTCCCTCTCTGGAAACACCATATATTTT; cdr3_aa: CASSSLSGNTIYF
j_call: TRBJ2-7; clone_size: few; v_call: TRBV5-1; d_call: TRBD2; cdr3_nt: TGCGCCAGCAGAACATCCGGGACTAGCTTCTACGAGCAGTACTTC; cdr3_aa: CASRTSGTSFYEQYF
j_call: TRBJ2-7; clone_size: many; v_call: TRBV15; d_call: .; cdr3_nt: TGTGCCACCAGCAGAGATGCGGCGGTTTTAGGCGAGCAGTACTTC; cdr3_aa: CATSRDAAVLGEQYF
j_call: TRBJ1-5; clone_size: many; v_call: TRBV12-3/TRBV12-4; d_call: TRBD1; cdr3_nt: TGTGCCAGCAGGAAACAGGGGGCTAGCAATCAGCCCCAGCATTTT; cdr3_aa: CASRKQGASNQPQHF
j_call: TRBJ2-1; clone_size: .; v_call: TRBV5-1; d_call: TRBD1; cdr3_nt: TGCGCCAGCAGCCTGGGACAGTTAAATGAGCAGTTCTTC; cdr3_aa: CASSLGQLNEQFF
j_call: TRBJ2-3; clone_size: few; v_call: TRBV5-5; d_call: TRBD2; cdr3_nt: TGTGCCAGCAGCTCCAATAGCGGGAGGGGCACAGATACGCAGTATTTT; cdr3_aa: CASSSNSGRGTDTQYF
j_call: TRBJ2-5; clone_size: few; v_call: TRBV12-3/TRBV12-4; d_call: TRBD1; cdr3_nt: TGTGCCAGCAGTCCGCGACAGGGGAGGGAGACCCAGTACTTC; cdr3_aa: CASSPRQGRETQYF
j_call: TRBJ2-2; clone_size: .; v_call: TRBV28; d_call: .; cdr3_nt: TGTGCCAGCCTACGGCCCTCACTTAGCTCCGGGGAGCTGTTTTTT; cdr3_aa: CASLRPSLSSGELFF
j_call: TRBJ2-5; clone_size: many; v_call: TRBV29-1; d_call: .; cdr3_nt: TGCAGCGTTGCAGGTGTTGAGACCCAGTACTTC; cdr3_aa: CSVAGVETQYF
j_call: TRBJ2-3; clone_size: .; v_call: TRBV29-1; d_call: .; cdr3_nt: TGCAGCGTGGGACGGCGGCTTGAAGATACGCAGTATTTT; cdr3_aa: CSVGRRLEDTQYF
j_call: TRBJ2-7; clone_size: many; v_call: TRBV7-2; d_call: .; cdr3_nt: TGTGCCAGCAGCTTAGGACTTCTCGAGCAGTACTTC; cdr3_aa: CASSLGLLEQYF
j_call: TRBJ1-5; clone_size: many; v_call: TRBV28; d_call: .; cdr3_nt: TGTGCCAGCAGGGGGCTAAATCAGCCCCAGCATTTT; cdr3_aa: CASRGLNQPQHF
j_call: TRBJ2-3; clone_size: .; v_call: TRBV7-2; d_call: .; cdr3_nt: TGTGCCAGCAGCTTAGACGGGTTCGCCCACCTCGGGACGCAGTATTTT; cdr3_aa: CASSLDGFAHLGTQYF
j_call: TRBJ2-6; clone_size: .; v_call: TRBV10-3; d_call: TRBD1; cdr3_nt: TGTGCCATCAGTGAAATAGAGACAGGGGGACACTCTGGGGCCAACGTCCTGACTTTC; cdr3_aa: CAISEIETGGHSGANVLTF
j_call: TRBJ2-1; clone_size: .; v_call: TRBV15; d_call: .; cdr3_nt: TGTGCCACCAGCACCCAGGGGGAGGGCCGGGATGAGCAGTTCTTC; cdr3_aa: CATSTQGEGRDEQFF
j_call: TRBJ2-7; clone_size: few; v_call: TRBV4-2; d_call: TRBD2; cdr3_nt: TGTGCCAGCAGCCAAGATGCGGCGGGGGGCTCCTACGAGCAGTACTTC; cdr3_aa: CASSQDAAGGSYEQYF
j_call: TRBJ1-1; clone_size: .; v_call: TRBV7-9; d_call: .; cdr3_nt: TGTGCCAGCAACCGCGGACCCTCGTCGGGGGGCACTGAAGCTTTCTTT; cdr3_aa: CASNRGPSSGGTEAFF
j_call: TRBJ1-4; clone_size: many; v_call: TRBV7-9; d_call: .; cdr3_nt: TGTGCCAGCGGCCTGCAGGGGCTATATGAAAAACTGTTTTTT; cdr3_aa: CASGLQGLYEKLFF
j_call: TRBJ2-6; clone_size: few; v_call: TRBV9; d_call: .; cdr3_nt: TGTGCCAGCAGCGTACGGTCAGCCGGGGTCCTCTCTGGGGCCAACGTCCTGACTTTC; cdr3_aa: CASSVRSAGVLSGANVLTF
j_call: TRBJ2-1; clone_size: few; v_call: TRBV24-1; d_call: .; cdr3_nt: TGTGCCACCAGTGATGTCGGGGCTCATACTAACAATGAGCAGTTCTTC; cdr3_aa: CATSDVGAHTNNEQFF
j_call: TRBJ1-1; clone_size: many; v_call: TRBV29-1; d_call: .; cdr3_nt: TGCAGCGTTAAAGGATATTTGAACACTGAAGCTTTCTTT; cdr3_aa: CSVKGYLNTEAFF
j_call: TRBJ2-1; clone_size: many; v_call: TRBV2; d_call: .; cdr3_nt: TGTGCCAGCAGTGAACACTTCACGACCTACAATGAGCAGTTCTTC; cdr3_aa: CASSEHFTTYNEQFF
j_call: TRBJ2-1; clone_size: many; v_call: TRBV5-1; d_call: TRBD2; cdr3_nt: TGCGCCAGCAGGGAGACTAGCGGTTCCTACAATGAGCAGTTCTTC; cdr3_aa: CASRETSGSYNEQFF